This TCR beta chain is from a study of post-analysis software for immune sequencing data (dated by TCRdb to the mid-2010s). The study in broad terms: The recorded disease courses included relapsing-remitting, secondary progressive and progressive-relapsing multiple sclerosis, and some patients had no subtype annotation. The patient repertoires were compared against 10 to 12 previously published healthy control repertoires obtained from donors aged about 6 to 26 years. A subset of samples was prepared in parallel using single-end sample barcoding, then pooled and co-amplified after Illumina adapter ligation. Study-wide conclusions, independent of this receptor: Patients showed significantly higher frequencies than controls for a handful of TRBV segments, among them TRBV5-6, TRBV5-1 and TRBV20-1. Significantly lower normalized Chao1 diversity was found in multiple sclerosis patients than in controls, suggesting substantial peripheral T-cell clonal expansion. When samples were clustered directly using the F measure, samples prepared in the same batch co-clustered strongly, which prompted a batch-effect correction. The control group was slightly older than the multiple sclerosis patient group.

As to this clonotype: Its antigen is unknown. No base quality information exists; no much larger clone differs at one position.

Taken from the germline V gene (reference sequence), the CDR1 and CDR2 loops are LGHDT and YNNKEL. Taken from cysteine to phenylalanine, the CDR3 has 14 residues. Solely the CDR3 DNA is kept, with 42 bases framed from the first base. Trimming removed 1 base from V and 6 bases from J; the gene matches leave 4 bases unexplained. TCR beta repertoires were profiled from peripheral blood of 10 to 15 young patients with multiple sclerosis to demonstrate the VDJtools post-analysis software. The multiple sclerosis patients were children and adolescents ranging in age from roughly 6 to 15 years. Library preparation employed PCR. TCRdb lists the instrument as Illumina HiSeq 2500. To reduce PCR and sequencing biases, unique molecular identifiers were incorporated into the TCR beta cDNA libraries. Per 1 to 10 million input T cells, roughly 0.5 million cDNA molecules were obtained, such that each molecule approximated one T cell. The same protocol used for the earlier healthy control dataset was applied to prepare and sequence the patient libraries. Within a given batch, samples were prepared together, multiplexed and sequenced on the same HiSeq lane. The paper's data handling went like this. Raw barcoded reads were processed with MIGEC, discarding single-read molecular identifier groups before consensus assembly and CDR3 extraction. Clonotype tables were post-analysed with VDJtools, normalizing diversity by down-sampling all datasets to the smallest sample size. Repertoire overlap clustering matched CDR3 amino acid but not nucleotide sequences to correct batch-related cross-sample contamination. TCRdb took the public reads, trimmed them with fastp at Q25, ran MiXCR for clone calling and kept in-frame beta chains. Duplicate CDR3 protein sequences are folded into a single record with the most common DNA and genes. Here the V and J calls rest on TCRdb's processing, not on the authors' analysis. The sample includes hundreds of thousands of distinct CDR3 sequences, with just under 30% observed a single time. The ten largest clones represent approximately 0.55% of the sample.

Source material: blood. The sequence links TRBV3-1 to TRBJ2-3; 7 of the junction bases match TRBD2. The TCR sequence derives from a girl under 18 with multiple sclerosis. Here is the DNA: TGTGCCAGCAGCCAAGTTGCGGGAGTCGATACGCAGTATTTT. Its translation is CASSQVAGVDTQYF.